Below, 6 T cell receptor beta chains from the same sample are listed, as sequenced in a study of CD8+ T cells in alopecia areata. Once RNA had been extracted, it was reverse transcribed into cDNA to act as the sequencing template. The repertoire was sequenced with immunoSEQ multiplex PCR; TCRdb's copy has only in-frame clones and lacks some. The table shows 250,000 or so clones, with around two thirds occurring only once. The sample consisted of CD4+ T cells sorted from blood, taken at week 0. The source is a human donor with alopecia areata.

V is TRBV9 and J is TRBJ2-6, with D maybe TRBD1 (6 bases). Trimming pared 5 bases from V and 1 base from J, leaving 16 bases between. This CDR3 contains 17 residues. Germline CDR1 and CDR2: SGDLS and YYNGEE. CDR3 in DNA: TGTGCCAGCAGTAGAGACACTCAGGGGTCTGGGGCCAACGTCCTGACTTTC. This gives the protein CASSRDTQGSGANVLTF.

This clone has just a few counts. CDR3 amino acids: CAISGYNTDTQYF. The CDR3 coding sequence is TGTGCCATCAGTGGCTACAACACGGATACGCAGTATTTT. The chain uses TRBV10-3 and TRBJ2-3, with D hard to call. This CDR3 has 13 amino acids. Per germline, CDR1 ENHRY and CDR2 SYGVKD. The ends were cut back, 4 bases at V and 6 bases at J, with 11 bases in the middle.

The chain couples TRBV4-1 to TRBJ2-1, with a possible D match to TRBD1 (5 bases). The CDR3 totals 15 residues. V was shortened by 4 bases and J by 0 bases, with 10 bases between the two germline ends. Looked up from germline, CDR1 is MGHRA and CDR2 is YSYEKL. CDR3 loop: CASSPQESSYNEQFF. In DNA form, the CDR3 reads TGCGCCAGCAGCCCACAGGAAAGCTCCTACAATGAGCAGTTCTTC.

The V and J genes are TRBV6-5 and TRBJ2-1; D is uncertain. V was cut by 0 bases and J by 5 bases, with 11 bases left in between. The CDR3 has 15 amino acids. Germline V gene sequence: CDR1 MNHEY, CDR2 SVGAGI. The CDR3 DNA is TGTGCCAGCAGTTACTCTAGGACCGTTAACAATGAGCAGTTCTTC. It is translated as CASSYSRTVNNEQFF.

V is TRBV30 and J is TRBJ1-2; 12 positions agree with TRBD1. Germline lookup yields CDR1 GTSNPN and CDR2 SVGIG (reference sequence). This CDR3 is 14 amino acids long. V gave up 3 bases and J gave up 7 bases; unmatched junction bases: 6. This CDR3 is CAWSWGQGAGGYTF. The DNA of the CDR3 is TGTGCCTGGAGCTGGGGACAGGGGGCTGGTGGCTACACCTTC.

This clone has a single count. The chain carries TRBV29-1 and TRBJ2-2, with D tentatively TRBD1 or TRBD2 (7 bases each). V was pared by 5 bases and J by 6 bases, with 13 bases between. This CDR3 has 13 amino acids. Germline-derived CDR1 and CDR2 are SQVTM and ANQGSEA. The chain's CDR3 is CSVQTGRAGELFF. CDR3 nucleotide sequence: TGCAGCGTTCAGACAGGGAGGGCCGGGGAGCTGTTTTTT.